One sample yielded the 3 T cell receptor beta chains listed below, sequenced in a study of T cells in Graves' hyperthyroidism and ophthalmopathy (dated 2019 in TCRdb). To prepare the library, multiplex PCR was applied. TCRdb shows the sequencer as Illumina HiSeq 2000. The TCR beta CDR3 regions were amplified from RNA transcripts. The TCR CDR3 was subjected to a first round of RT-PCR using the HTBI primer set and the Qiagen OneStep RT-PCR kit. Through fastp at Q25 and MiXCR, TCRdb rebuilt clones from the public reads, retaining in-frame beta chains. Rows with one shared CDR3 protein collapse into an entry with the most common genes and DNA. This sample lists about 96,000 distinct CDR3 sequences; about 51% were detected once. Jointly, the top ten make up 27% of the sample. The specimen was blood. These receptors were taken from a woman aged 40 to 49 with Graves' hyperthyroidism.

The chain has TRBV19 and TRBJ2-3; 7 nucleotides line up with TRBD2. V lost 2 bases, J lost 3 bases, and 14 bases stayed unmatched. Germline-derived CDR1 and CDR2 are LNHDA and SQIVND (reference sequence). The CDR3 contains 18 residues. The CDR3 loop reads CASSIWGVGGSTTDTQYF. In nucleotides, the CDR3 is TGTGCCAGTAGTATATGGGGAGTTGGCGGGAGTACAACAGATACGCAGTATTTT.

For this clonotype: A much larger clone differs from this one at a single base, so this may be a read error. The chain combines TRBV9 with TRBJ1-1; 8 bases line up with TRBD1. V lost 3 bases and J lost 10; bases outside the gene matches: 11. The germline CDR1 and CDR2 sequences are SGDLS and YYNGEE. The CDR3 is 14 amino acids. DNA for the CDR3: TGTGCCAGCAGCGCCGGGACAGGATTTCGTGGAGCTTTCTTT. As protein: CASSAGTGFRGAFF.

This clonotype appeared a single time. V and J are TRBV29-1 and TRBJ2-7; 12 nucleotides line up with TRBD2. Per the germline V gene, CDR1 is SQVTM and CDR2 is ANQGSEA. After removal of 3 bases from V and 2 bases from J, the junction contained 5 bases not matched to a gene. There are 15 residues in the CDR3. CDR3 in amino acids: CSVDGTSGFAYEQYF. In DNA, the CDR3 is TGCAGCGTTGACGGGACTAGCGGGTTTGCCTACGAGCAGTACTTC.